Shown below are 32 T cell receptor beta chains from a single sample sequenced in a study of T cells in Graves' hyperthyroidism and ophthalmopathy. Researchers took RNA transcripts and amplified the TCR beta CDR3 regions from them. The HTBI primer set was used in a first-round RT-PCR of the TCR CDR3. One entry per CDR3 protein results from TCRdb running MiXCR on the multiplex PCR reads. The sample shows fewer than 350,000 distinct CDR3 sequences, 20% to 25% of them seen only once. Sequencing was performed on blood. These TCRs come from a woman between 50 and 59 years old with Graves' hyperthyroidism.

This clonotype was seen a handful of times. The chain carries TRBV29-1 and TRBJ1-2; TRBD1 matches 9 bases. Germline assignment: CDR1 SQVTM and CDR2 ANQGSEA. V was pared by 4 bases and J by 8 bases, with 14 bases of the junction left unmatched. CDR3 length: 15 amino acids. The CDR3 DNA reads as TGCAGCGTTGCGGGATTAACAGGGGGCGCGGAGGGCTACACCTTC. It is translated as CSVAGLTGGAEGYTF.

In its sample, this clonotype was seen many times. The J gene is TRBJ1-6, the V gene TRBV6-2 or TRBV6-3; D is unclear. This CDR3 is built from 15 residues. Trimming cost V 0 bases and J 10 bases, with 13 bases left between them. Germline lookup yields CDR1 MNHEY and CDR2 SVGEGT. This chain's CDR3 is CASSYSRDTGSPLHF. In nucleotides, the CDR3 is TGTGCCAGCAGTTACTCGCGGGATACTGGATCACCCCTCCACTTT.

There are many counts of this clonotype. This chain joins TRBV5-1 and TRBJ1-2, with TRBD1 matching 9 bases. Germline CDR1 reads SGHRS; CDR2 reads YFSETQ. V lost 5 bases to trimming and J lost 2 bases; unmatched junction nucleotides: 4. This CDR3 is built from 14 residues. For the CDR3, the DNA is TGCGCCAGCAGAGCCGGGACAGGGAACTATGGCTACACCTTC. This sequence encodes CASRAGTGNYGYTF.

This clonotype was observed at least ten times. V gene TRBV20-1 combines with J gene TRBJ1-5; D uncertain. Germline CDR1 and CDR2: DFQATT and SNEGSKA (reference sequence). Trimming pared 4 bases from V and 6 bases from J, leaving 16 bases between. The CDR3 covers 14 residues. CDR3 in amino acids: CSANSGEWSQPQHF. The DNA of the CDR3 is TGCAGTGCTAATTCGGGAGAGTGGAGTCAGCCCCAGCATTTT.

The chain recombines TRBV6-1 with TRBJ2-1; 10 nucleotides agree with TRBD2. The length of the CDR3 is 16 residues. Germline CDR1 MNHNS, CDR2 SASEGT. The V and J ends lost 4 bases and 2 bases, in that order; junction bases with no gene match: 5. CDR3 DNA sequence: TGTGCCAGCAGTGGGCTAGCGGGGGTCCCCTACAATGAGCAGTTCTTC. It translates to CASSGLAGVPYNEQFF.

This clonotype was seen only a few times. The rearrangement joins TRBV5-5 to TRBJ1-1, with D hard to call. The germline V gene has CDR1 SGHKS and CDR2 YYEKEE (reference sequence). The V gene lost 6 bases and the J gene lost 7 bases, with 19 bases spanning the gap. The CDR3 covers 14 residues. DNA of the CDR3: TGTGCCAGCATCCCCGGAGGGTTTGGGAATGAAGCTTTCTTT. Translating it yields CASIPGGFGNEAFF.

The chain employs TRBV27 and TRBJ2-7, with 8 bases fitting TRBD1. Germline V gene data show CDR1 as MNHEY and CDR2 as SMNVEV (reference sequence). The CDR3 runs 13 residues. The ends lost 10 bases at V and 6 bases at J; junction bases unmatched: 11. CDR3 sequence: CATSRTGPFEQYF. CDR3 nucleotides: TGTGCCACCTCCCGGACAGGGCCTTTCGAGCAGTACTTC.

This chain connects TRBV2 to TRBJ2-2; TRBD2 aligns across 13 bases. In germline, CDR1 is SNHLY, CDR2 FYNNEI. This CDR3 region has 16 residues. V was pared by 5 bases and J by 7 bases, with 7 bases of the junction left unmatched. Here the CDR3 reads CASSSGTSGMGGELFF. The CDR3 nucleotides are TGTGCCAGCAGTTCTGGGACTAGCGGGATGGGCGGGGAGCTGTTTTTT.

This clonotype was recorded a few times. The chain combines TRBV5-1 with TRBJ2-5; 8 bases are a match to TRBD2. From germline, CDR1 is SGHRS and CDR2 YFSETQ. CDR3 length: 16 residues. V lost 6 bases and J lost 4; bases outside the gene matches: 14. CDR3 in amino acids: CASKFQAGAGVETQYF. CDR3 DNA: TGCGCCAGCAAATTTCAAGCGGGAGCCGGGGTAGAGACCCAGTACTTC.

The V gene is TRBV28, the J gene TRBJ1-2; TRBD1 might be the D (6 bases). Germline CDR1 and CDR2: MDHEN and SYDVKM. Trimming cost V 3 bases and J 4 bases, with 18 bases left between them. This CDR3 contains 16 residues. For the CDR3, the DNA is TGTGCCAGCAGTTTCACTAGCGGGGGGGCGAGCTATGGCTACACCTTC. Amino acid sequence: CASSFTSGGASYGYTF.

This clonotype has at least ten counts. This chain uses TRBV12-5 with TRBJ2-1; a possible D gene is TRBD1 (6 bases). V was shortened by 1 base and J by 2 bases, with 9 bases between the two germline ends. Germline values: CDR1 LGHNT, CDR2 FRNRAP. This CDR3 is 15 amino acids long. CDR3 in amino acids: CASGLATGPYNEQFF. The CDR3 nucleotides are TGTGCTAGTGGTTTGGCGACAGGACCCTACAATGAGCAGTTCTTC.

This clonotype has at least ten counts. The chain combines TRBV4-1 with TRBJ2-7, with 8 positions matching TRBD2. The germline V gene has CDR1 MGHRA and CDR2 YSYEKL. The CDR3 contains 17 residues. The V gene end was trimmed by 0 bases and the J gene end by 2 bases; junction bases not matched to a gene: 9. The DNA of the CDR3 is TGCGCCAGCAGCCAAGACCCGTTTCAGCGGGGGACCTACGAGCAGTACTTC. Amino acid sequence: CASSQDPFQRGTYEQYF.

This clonotype was found a few times. The V and J genes are TRBV20-1 and TRBJ1-6; unclear D gene. V lost 3 bases and J lost 5, with 23 bases in between. The germline V gene encodes CDR1 DFQATT and CDR2 SNEGSKA (reference sequence). The CDR3 is 18 amino acids. CDR3 DNA sequence: TGCAGTGCTAGCAGTCGAACCCTGTACAGAAAGGATAATTCACCCCTCCACTTT. Amino acid sequence: CSASSRTLYRKDNSPLHF.

The chain combines TRBV10-1 with TRBJ1-6; D is unclear. V shed 2 bases and J shed 9 bases, with 11 bases lying between them. The CDR3 runs to 14 residues. Per germline, CDR1 WNHNN and CDR2 SYGVQD (reference sequence). CDR3 DNA sequence: TGCGCCAGCAGTGAGGGGGTGATGGGTTCACCCCTCCACTTT. It translates to CASSEGVMGSPLHF.

This clonotype was picked up a small number of times. The chain carries TRBV5-1 and TRBJ1-4, with a possible D match to TRBD1 (5 bases). From germline, CDR1 is SGHRS and CDR2 YFSETQ. The CDR3 is 15 amino acids. Trimming shortened V by 4 bases and J by 4 bases, and 14 bases separated the two germline ends. In DNA, the CDR3 is TGCGCCAGCAGCGTTGGATGGGACGTTAATGAAAAACTGTTTTTT. It is translated as CASSVGWDVNEKLFF.

The rearrangement joins TRBV7-9 to TRBJ1-2, with a weak D call TRBD1 (5 bases). This CDR3 comprises 13 residues. Per germline, CDR1 SEHNR and CDR2 FQNEAQ (reference sequence). V lost 1 base to trimming and J lost 8 bases, with 11 bases between them. The CDR3 sequence is CASSLVGPGGYTF. CDR3 bases: TGTGCCAGCAGCTTAGTGGGGCCAGGCGGCTACACCTTC.

V is TRBV2 and J is TRBJ1-5; D is ambiguous. The V gene lost 7 bases and the J gene lost 4 bases, with 11 bases spanning the gap. Germline-derived CDR1 and CDR2 are SNHLY and FYNNEI. The CDR3 contains 13 residues. CDR3 nucleotide sequence: TGTGCCAGCAACCAAGCGGTGAATCAGCCCCAGCATTTT. Residues: CASNQAVNQPQHF.

This clonotype has a count of ten or more. The chain has TRBV28 and TRBJ1-2; tentative D call: TRBD1 (6 bases). The CDR3 covers 13 residues. V gave up 7 bases and J gave up 8 bases, with 17 bases separating them. The germline V gene encodes CDR1 MDHEN and CDR2 SYDVKM. CDR3 amino acids: CASNSGGLGGYTF. CDR3 DNA sequence: TGTGCCAGCAACTCTGGGGGGCTAGGCGGCTACACCTTC.

This clonotype came up many times. The rearrangement joins TRBV3-1 to TRBJ2-2; tentative D call: TRBD2 (6 bases). Germline CDR1 is LGHDT and CDR2 is YNNKEL (reference sequence). V gave up 6 bases and J gave up 7 bases, with 12 bases separating them. The CDR3 is 13 amino acids. The CDR3 sequence: CASRPGRYGELFF. The DNA of the CDR3 is TGTGCCAGCAGACCGGGGAGGTACGGGGAGCTGTTTTTT. Looking up the rest from reference TRBV3-1 and TRBJ2-2 gives the full variable domain: DTAVSQTPKYLVTQMGNDKSIKCEQNLGHDTMYWYKQDSKKFLKIMFSYNNKELIINETVPNRFSPKSPDKAHLNLHINSLELGDSAVYFCASRPGRYGELFFGEGSRLTVL.

The CDR3: CASSDRPRANTEAFF. For the CDR3, the DNA is TGTGCCAGCAGTGACCGTCCTCGGGCTAACACTGAAGCTTTCTTT. The gene calls are TRBV12-3 or TRBV12-4 and TRBJ1-1; the D is unclear. This CDR3 has 15 residues. Trimming removed 5 bases from V and 2 bases from J, with 15 bases in between.

About this clonotype: This CDR3 is missing its conserved last phenylalanine or tryptophan, likely due to a read error. CDR3 in DNA: TGTGCCAGTAGGGCCCGGCAGAGCACAGATACGCAGTATTCT. Encoded protein: CASRARQSTDTQYS. The gene calls are TRBV19 and TRBJ2-3; D gene ambiguous. Germline V gene sequence: CDR1 LNHDA, CDR2 SQIVND (reference sequence). Deletions cut 6 bases from V and 0 bases from J, with 10 bases between. The CDR3 has 14 amino acids.

J is TRBJ2-7 and V is TRBV10-3; 9 bases line up with TRBD2. The CDR3 has 15 residues. CDR1 is ENHRY, CDR2 SYGVKD, per germline. Trimming removed 6 bases from V and 2 bases from J; junction bases left unmatched: 8. The CDR3 spells CAIRVRAGGPYEQYF. CDR3 nucleotide sequence: TGTGCCATCAGGGTCAGGGCGGGAGGGCCCTACGAGCAGTACTTC.

The rearrangement links TRBV2 to TRBJ1-3; D perhaps matches TRBD1 (6 bases). Germline CDR1 and CDR2: SNHLY and FYNNEI. The V and J ends lost 6 bases and 1 base respectively, with 13 bases between them. CDR3 size: 15 residues. This CDR3 reads CASRKTQGSGNTIYF. The CDR3 DNA follows: TGTGCCAGCAGGAAGACACAGGGATCTGGAAACACCATATATTTT.

This clonotype was seen many times. The V call is TRBV7-8, the J call TRBJ2-5; 9 bases fit TRBD2. The CDR3 totals 16 residues. Germline CDR1 SGHVS, CDR2 FQNEAQ. Trimming at V came to 2 bases and at J to 3 bases, leaving 7 bases not matched to a gene. The CDR3: CASSLLLASGEETQYF. The CDR3, as DNA: TGTGCCAGCAGCTTACTATTGGCTAGCGGGGAAGAGACCCAGTACTTC.

V and J are TRBV28 and TRBJ1-2, with D hard to call. Germline V gene sequence: CDR1 MDHEN, CDR2 SYDVKM. Trimming left V 6 bases short and J 4 bases short, with 9 bases between. The CDR3 runs to 12 residues. CDR3 in amino acids: CASSLRIYGYTF. The DNA of the CDR3 is TGTGCCAGCAGCCTAAGGATCTATGGCTACACCTTC.

This clonotype occurred many times. V and J are TRBV6-2 or TRBV6-3 and TRBJ1-4, with 7 bases identical to TRBD1. Germline CDR1 reads MNHEY; CDR2 reads SVGEGT. The V segment lost 4 bases and the J segment 7 bases; nucleotides outside the gene matches: 6. There are 14 residues in the CDR3. In DNA form, the CDR3 reads TGTGCCAGCAGTTCCCGGGACAGAGTTGAAAAACTGTTTTTT. Translation: CASSSRDRVEKLFF.

Many counts were recorded for this clonotype. The chain employs TRBV7-9 and TRBJ2-5, with 11 nucleotides matching TRBD2. In germline, CDR1 is SEHNR, CDR2 FQNEAQ (reference sequence). Trimming removed 5 bases from V and 3 bases from J; junction bases left unmatched: 8. The CDR3 length is 16 residues. The CDR3 nucleotides read TGTGCCAGCAGCCGACTAGCGGGAACCCATAAAGAGACCCAGTACTTC. This sequence encodes CASSRLAGTHKETQYF.

This clonotype was detected a few times. V usage is TRBV6-1 and J usage is TRBJ1-2; the D is unclear. CDR3 length: 14 amino acids. CDR1 is MNHNS, CDR2 SASEGT, per germline. V was pared by 0 bases and J by 4 bases, with 9 bases between. As DNA, the CDR3 is TGTGCCAGCAGTGAAGCGAGCCCCTCCTATGGCTACACCTTC. Protein: CASSEASPSYGYTF.

The gene calls are TRBV7-2 and TRBJ2-7; TRBD1 aligns across 8 bases. CDR3 length: 15 amino acids. Germline CDR1 and CDR2: SGHTA and FQGNSA. V dropped 3 bases and J dropped 2; count of bases not matched to a gene: 6. The CDR3 nucleotides read TGTGCCAGCAGCTTCGAGGGGACAGGAACCTACGAGCAGTACTTC. Its translation is CASSFEGTGTYEQYF.

This clonotype was recorded at least ten times. CDR3 DNA: TGTGCCAGCAGTTACACCCGGACGGCTAACTATGGCTACACCTTC. It codes for CASSYTRTANYGYTF. This chain joins TRBV6-1 and TRBJ1-2; D gene ambiguous. Trimming took off 5 bases at V and 0 bases at J, with 13 bases between the two ends. The V gene's germline CDR1 is MNHNS and CDR2 SASEGT. CDR3 length equals 15 residues.

This clonotype was seen many times. V gene TRBV3-1 combines with J gene TRBJ2-3; D is tentatively TRBD1 or TRBD2 (5 bases each). This CDR3 spans 16 amino acids. Looked up from germline, CDR1 is LGHDT and CDR2 is YNNKEL (reference sequence). The germline V and J ends were trimmed by 0 bases and 2 bases, with 12 bases remaining between them. CDR3 sequence (DNA): TGTGCCAGCAGCCAAGATTTCGGGGCCTACACAGATACGCAGTATTTT. It specifies CASSQDFGAYTDTQYF.

The rearrangement links TRBV6-1 to TRBJ1-5; D is undetermined. Trimming stripped 1 base from V and 5 bases from J, with 9 bases between. Germline V lookup: CDR1 MNHNS, CDR2 SASEGT. The CDR3 consists of 14 residues. The chain's CDR3 is CASSEVSSYQPQHF. In DNA, the CDR3 is TGTGCCAGCAGTGAAGTTTCATCCTATCAGCCCCAGCATTTT.